The 11 T cell receptor beta chains reported below all come from one sample, sequenced in a study of blood T cell repertoires in COVID-19. Profiled with immunoSEQ multiplex PCR; TCRdb holds only in-frame clones, not every one. In the table there are tens of thousands of clones, 65% to 90% of which are singletons. Sequencing was performed on peripheral blood. These receptors came from a woman aged 60-70 years with acute or convalescent COVID-19.

The V gene is TRBV6-4, the J gene TRBJ1-5; D gene uncertain. V dropped 4 bases and J dropped 1 base, with 11 bases sitting between them. Looked up from germline, CDR1 is MRHNA and CDR2 is SNTAGT. The CDR3 spans 15 residues. In DNA form, the CDR3 reads TGTGCCAGCAGTGTAACTTCCATGAGCAATCAGCCCCAGCATTTT. It yields the protein CASSVTSMSNQPQHF.

The chain uses TRBV9 and TRBJ1-4; D call uncertain. Looked up from germline, CDR1 is SGDLS and CDR2 is YYNGEE. This CDR3 is 14 amino acids long. Trimming stripped 7 bases from V and 0 bases from J, with 10 bases between. The CDR3 bases are TGTGCCAGCGGGGAGGGAGCAACTAATGAAAAACTGTTTTTT. It encodes CASGEGATNEKLFF.

The chain is built from TRBV5-1 and TRBJ1-1, with 7 nucleotides matching TRBD1. Germline trimming cut 0 bases from V and 6 bases from J; bases unmatched to any gene: 8. CDR3 length: 15 residues. Per germline, CDR1 SGHRS and CDR2 YFSETQ. In DNA form, the CDR3 reads TGCGCCAGCAGCTTGGCCCTACAGGGGTGGTCTGAAGCTTTCTTT. This sequence encodes CASSLALQGWSEAFF.

The rearrangement links TRBV3-1 (or the pseudogene TRBV3-2) to TRBJ2-5; TRBD2 is a possible D gene (6 bases). Germline V lookup: CDR1 LGHDT, CDR2 YNNKEL (reference sequence). V lost 4 bases, J lost 0 bases, and 6 bases lay in between. The CDR3 covers 13 residues. CDR3 sequence reads: CASSRTNQETQYF. In DNA form, the CDR3 reads TGTGCCAGCAGCCGGACTAACCAAGAGACCCAGTACTTC.

The chain uses TRBV5-1 and TRBJ1-3; the D gene is possibly TRBD1 (6 bases). This CDR3 spans 18 amino acids. V was pared by 4 bases and J by 0 bases, with 20 bases between. The germline V gene has CDR1 SGHRS and CDR2 YFSETQ. The CDR3 DNA sequence: TGCGCCAGCAGCACCAAACCTCACGACAGGAGCTCTGGAAACACCATATATTTT. Translating gives CASSTKPHDRSSGNTIYF.

Details on this clone: This specimen includes other DNA sequences encoding the same CDR3. The chain is built from TRBV6-4 and TRBJ1-5, with D possibly TRBD1 on 5 matching bases. Germline CDR1 is MRHNA and CDR2 is SNTAGT. This CDR3 is built from 13 residues. V lost 6 bases to trimming and J lost 4 bases, with 10 bases between them. CDR3 sequence (DNA): TGTGCCAGCAGCTTGACAGAGAATCAGCCCCAGCATTTT. This encodes CASSLTENQPQHF.

The rearrangement joins TRBV11-3 to TRBJ2-5; tentatively, D is TRBD2 (6 bases). The germline V gene has CDR1 SGHNT and CDR2 YENEEA. The V and J ends lost 5 bases and 1 base respectively, with 8 bases between them. The CDR3 totals 13 residues. The CDR3 DNA is TGTGCCAGCAGCGGGGGGTTCCAAGAGACCCAGTACTTC. As protein: CASSGGFQETQYF. Full variable domain (missing parts from reference TRBV11-3 and TRBJ2-5): EAGVVQSPRYKIIEKKQPVAFWCNPISGHNTLYWYLQNLGQGPELLIRYENEEAVDDSQLPKDRFSAERLKGVDSTLKIQPAELGDSAVYLCASSGGFQETQYFGPGTRLLVL.

The rearrangement uses TRBV6-1 and TRBJ1-2; TRBD1 might be the D (6 bases). Germline-derived CDR1 and CDR2 are MNHNS and SASEGT. V lost 1 base, J lost 8 bases, and 20 bases lay in between. The length of the CDR3 is 16 residues. CDR3 bases: TGTGCCAGCAGTGAAGGCCGGACAGAACTTCGGCGGGGCTACACCTTC. The encoded protein is CASSEGRTELRRGYTF.

The chain has TRBV6-5 and TRBJ1-1; TRBD1 matches at 9 bases. J lost 5 bases, V lost 6 bases, and 10 bases had no gene match. In germline, CDR1 is MNHEY, CDR2 SVGAGI. The CDR3 runs to 15 residues. The CDR3 DNA follows: TGTGCCAGCAGAATTCAACCGGGACAGGGAACTGAAGCTTTCTTT. It translates to CASRIQPGQGTEAFF.

This chain connects TRBV3-1 (or the pseudogene TRBV3-2) to TRBJ2-3; weak D call: TRBD2 (6 bases). With 1 base removed from V and 4 bases from J, the gap between germline ends came to 6 bases. Germline lookup yields CDR1 LGHDT and CDR2 YNNKEL (reference sequence). The CDR3 runs to 13 residues. The CDR3 nucleotides are TGTGCCAGCAGCCAAGGGGAGGCAGATACGCAGTATTTT. Protein: CASSQGEADTQYF.

The gene calls are TRBV5-1 and TRBJ2-7; 16 positions agree with TRBD2. Per germline, CDR1 SGHRS and CDR2 YFSETQ. The CDR3 loop spans 16 amino acids. Unmatched junction bases numbered 7, after V lost 4 bases and J lost 6 bases. The CDR3 coding sequence is TGCGCCAGCAGCCGGGGACTAGCGGGAGGGCCAGGCGAGCAGTACTTC. Translated: CASSRGLAGGPGEQYF.